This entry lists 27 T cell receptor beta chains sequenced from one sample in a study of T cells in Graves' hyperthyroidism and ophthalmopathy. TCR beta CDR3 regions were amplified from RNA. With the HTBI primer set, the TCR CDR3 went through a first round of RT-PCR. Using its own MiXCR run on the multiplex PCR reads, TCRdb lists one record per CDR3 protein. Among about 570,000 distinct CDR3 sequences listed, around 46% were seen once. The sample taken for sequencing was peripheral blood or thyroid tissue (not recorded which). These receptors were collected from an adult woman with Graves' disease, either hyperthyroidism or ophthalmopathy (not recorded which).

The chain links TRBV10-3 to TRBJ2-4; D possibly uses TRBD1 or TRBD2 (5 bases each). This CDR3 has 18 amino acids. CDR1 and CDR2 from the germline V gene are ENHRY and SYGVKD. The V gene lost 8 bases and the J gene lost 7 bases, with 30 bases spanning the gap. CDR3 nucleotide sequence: TGTGCCATCTCTGGGGGACGTGTAAGGTCCGGCGGTCAGAACATTCAGTACTTC. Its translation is CAISGGRVRSGGQNIQYF.

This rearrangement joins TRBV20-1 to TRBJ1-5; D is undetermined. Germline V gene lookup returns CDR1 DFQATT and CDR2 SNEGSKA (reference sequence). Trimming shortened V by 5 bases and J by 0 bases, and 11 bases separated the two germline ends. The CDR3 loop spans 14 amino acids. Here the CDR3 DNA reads TGCAGTGCTCACAGCGAATATAGCAATCAGCCCCAGCATTTT. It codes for CSAHSEYSNQPQHF.

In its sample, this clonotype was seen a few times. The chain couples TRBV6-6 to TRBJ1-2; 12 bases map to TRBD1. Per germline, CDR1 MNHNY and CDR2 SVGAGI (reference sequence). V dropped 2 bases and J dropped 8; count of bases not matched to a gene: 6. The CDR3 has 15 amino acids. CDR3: CASSYPGQGARGYTF. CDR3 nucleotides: TGTGCCAGCAGTTACCCGGGACAGGGGGCGAGGGGCTACACCTTC.

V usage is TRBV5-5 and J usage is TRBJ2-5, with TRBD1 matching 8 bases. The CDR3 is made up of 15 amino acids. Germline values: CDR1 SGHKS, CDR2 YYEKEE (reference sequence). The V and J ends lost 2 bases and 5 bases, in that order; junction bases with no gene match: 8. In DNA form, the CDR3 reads TGTGCCAGCAGCTTTGGACAGGGAGTGGGGGAGACCCAGTACTTC. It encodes CASSFGQGVGETQYF.

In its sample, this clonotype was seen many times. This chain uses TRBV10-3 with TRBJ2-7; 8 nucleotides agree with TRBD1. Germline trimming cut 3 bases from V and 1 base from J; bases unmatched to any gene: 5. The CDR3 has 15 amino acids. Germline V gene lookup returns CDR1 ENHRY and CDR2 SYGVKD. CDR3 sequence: CAISDSQGVSYEQYF. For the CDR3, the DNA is TGTGCCATCAGTGATTCACAGGGGGTATCCTACGAGCAGTACTTC.

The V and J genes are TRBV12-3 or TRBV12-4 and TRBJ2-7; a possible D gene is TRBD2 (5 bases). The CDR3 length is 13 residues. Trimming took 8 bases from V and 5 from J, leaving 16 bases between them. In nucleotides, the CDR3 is TGTGCCAGCTACATACCAGAGGGCAACGAGCAGTACTTC. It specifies CASYIPEGNEQYF.

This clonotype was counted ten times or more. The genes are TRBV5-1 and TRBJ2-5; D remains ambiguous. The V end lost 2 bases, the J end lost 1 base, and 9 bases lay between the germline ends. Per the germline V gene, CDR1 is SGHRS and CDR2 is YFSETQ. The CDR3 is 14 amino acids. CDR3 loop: CASSFETIQETQYF. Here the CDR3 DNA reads TGCGCCAGCAGCTTTGAGACGATCCAAGAGACCCAGTACTTC.

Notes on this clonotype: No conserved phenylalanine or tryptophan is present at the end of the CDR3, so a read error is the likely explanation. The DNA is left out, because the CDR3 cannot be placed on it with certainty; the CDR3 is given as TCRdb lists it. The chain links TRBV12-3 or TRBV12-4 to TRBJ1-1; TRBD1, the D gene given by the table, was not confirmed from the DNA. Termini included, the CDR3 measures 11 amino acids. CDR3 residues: CASSDKGTAGY.

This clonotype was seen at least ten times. Written as DNA, the CDR3 is TGTGCCAGCAGCTTAGGGCAGAACTATGGCTACACCTTC. Translated: CASSLGQNYGYTF. The V gene is TRBV7-9, the J gene TRBJ1-2; D remains ambiguous. Germline CDR1 is SEHNR and CDR2 is FQNEAQ (reference sequence). Trimming removed 1 base at V and 2 bases at J, with 5 bases between. The CDR3 contains 13 residues.

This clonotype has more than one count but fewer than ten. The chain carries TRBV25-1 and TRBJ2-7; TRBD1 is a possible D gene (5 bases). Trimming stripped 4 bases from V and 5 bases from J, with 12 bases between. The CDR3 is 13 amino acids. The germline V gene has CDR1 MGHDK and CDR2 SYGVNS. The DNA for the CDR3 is TGTGCCAGCAGTGGATCAGGGTCCCACGAGCAGTACTTC. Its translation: CASSGSGSHEQYF.

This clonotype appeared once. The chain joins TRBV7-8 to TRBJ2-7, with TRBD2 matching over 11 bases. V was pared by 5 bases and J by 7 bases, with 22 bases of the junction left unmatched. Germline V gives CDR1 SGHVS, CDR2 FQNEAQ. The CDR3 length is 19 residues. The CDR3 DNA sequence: TGTGCCAGCAGCGCAGCGGGACAGGGCGTACTAGCGGGAGCGGGGGAGCAGTACTTC. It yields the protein CASSAAGQGVLAGAGEQYF.

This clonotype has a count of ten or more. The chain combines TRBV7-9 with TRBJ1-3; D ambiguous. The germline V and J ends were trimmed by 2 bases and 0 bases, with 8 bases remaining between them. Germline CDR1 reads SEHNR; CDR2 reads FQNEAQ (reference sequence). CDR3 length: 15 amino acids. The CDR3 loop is CASSLTTNSGNTIYF. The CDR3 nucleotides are TGTGCCAGCAGCTTAACAACGAACTCTGGAAACACCATATATTTT.

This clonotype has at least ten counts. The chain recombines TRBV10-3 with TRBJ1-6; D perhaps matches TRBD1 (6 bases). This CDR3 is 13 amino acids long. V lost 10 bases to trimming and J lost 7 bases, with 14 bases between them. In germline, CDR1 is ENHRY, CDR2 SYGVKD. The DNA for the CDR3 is TGTGCCACTTCGGGACAACAAAATTCACCCCTCCACTTT. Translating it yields CATSGQQNSPLHF.

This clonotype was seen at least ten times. CDR3 nucleotide sequence: TGTGCCAGCAGGGTTATGATAGATCAGCCCCAGCATTTT. It is translated as CASRVMIDQPQHF. The chain has TRBV12-3 or TRBV12-4 and TRBJ1-5; D is unresolved. This CDR3 region has 13 residues. Trimming shortened V by 6 bases and J by 5 bases, and 11 bases separated the two germline ends.

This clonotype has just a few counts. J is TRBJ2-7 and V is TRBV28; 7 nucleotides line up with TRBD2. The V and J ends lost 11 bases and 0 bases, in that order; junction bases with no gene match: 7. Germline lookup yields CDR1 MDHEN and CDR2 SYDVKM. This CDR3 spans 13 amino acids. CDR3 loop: CAAGGVPSYEQYF. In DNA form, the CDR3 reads TGTGCCGCTGGGGGGGTTCCCTCCTACGAGCAGTACTTC.

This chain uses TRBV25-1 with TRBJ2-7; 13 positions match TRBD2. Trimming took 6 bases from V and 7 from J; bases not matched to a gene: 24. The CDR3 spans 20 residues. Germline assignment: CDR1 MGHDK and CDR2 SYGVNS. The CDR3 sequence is CASSPTSPLTSGRALWEQYF. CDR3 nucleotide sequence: TGTGCCAGCAGCCCCACCTCCCCTCTAACTAGCGGGAGGGCCCTTTGGGAGCAGTACTTC.

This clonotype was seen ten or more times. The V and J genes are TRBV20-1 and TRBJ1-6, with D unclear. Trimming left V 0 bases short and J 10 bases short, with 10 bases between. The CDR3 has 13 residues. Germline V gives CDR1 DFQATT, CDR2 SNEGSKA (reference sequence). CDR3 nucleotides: TGCAGTGCTAGAGACGGTCTCAAGTCACCCCTCCACTTT. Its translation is CSARDGLKSPLHF.

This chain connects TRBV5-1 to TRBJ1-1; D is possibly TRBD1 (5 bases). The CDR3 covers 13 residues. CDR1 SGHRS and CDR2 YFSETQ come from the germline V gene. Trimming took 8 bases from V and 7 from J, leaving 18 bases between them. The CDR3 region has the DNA TGCGCCAGTTCACGGGGCAACAGTGGTGAAGCTTTCTTT. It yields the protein CASSRGNSGEAFF. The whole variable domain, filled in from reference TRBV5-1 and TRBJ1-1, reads KAGVTQTPRYLIKTRGQQVTLSCSPISGHRSVSWYQQTPGQGLQFLFEYFSETQRNKGNFPGRFSGRQFSNSRSEMNVSTLELGDSALYLCASSRGNSGEAFFGQGTRLTVV.

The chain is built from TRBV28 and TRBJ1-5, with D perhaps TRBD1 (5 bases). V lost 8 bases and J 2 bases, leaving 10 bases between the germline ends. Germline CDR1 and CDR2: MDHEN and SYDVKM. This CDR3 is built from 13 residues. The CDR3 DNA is TGTGCCAGCGGCCGGGACGGCAATCAGCCCCAGCATTTT. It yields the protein CASGRDGNQPQHF.

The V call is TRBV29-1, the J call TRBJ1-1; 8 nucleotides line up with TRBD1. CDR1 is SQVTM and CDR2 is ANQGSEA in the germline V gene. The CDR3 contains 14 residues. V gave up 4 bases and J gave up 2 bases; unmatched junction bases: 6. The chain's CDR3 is CSVVTGGGNTEAFF. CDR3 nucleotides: TGCAGCGTTGTAACAGGGGGTGGAAACACTGAAGCTTTCTTT.

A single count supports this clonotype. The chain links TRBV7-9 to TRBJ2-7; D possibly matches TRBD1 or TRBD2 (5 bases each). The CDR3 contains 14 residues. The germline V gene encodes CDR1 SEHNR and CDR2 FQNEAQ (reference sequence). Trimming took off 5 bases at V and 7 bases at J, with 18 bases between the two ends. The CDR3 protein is CASSPGRLSGEQYF. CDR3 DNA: TGTGCCAGCAGCCCGGGACGGCTCTCTGGTGAGCAGTACTTC.

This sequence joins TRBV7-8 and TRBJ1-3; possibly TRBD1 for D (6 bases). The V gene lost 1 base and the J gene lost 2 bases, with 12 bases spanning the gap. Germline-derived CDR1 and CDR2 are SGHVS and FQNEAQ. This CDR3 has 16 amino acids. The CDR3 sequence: CASSLDRERTGNTIYF. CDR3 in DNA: TGTGCCAGCAGCTTAGACAGGGAGAGGACTGGAAACACCATATATTTT. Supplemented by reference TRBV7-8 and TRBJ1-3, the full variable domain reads GAGVSQSPRYKVAKRGQDVALRCDPISGHVSLFWYQQALGQGPEFLTYFQNEAQLDKSGLPSDRFFAERPEGSVSTLKIQRTQQEDSAVYLCASSLDRERTGNTIYFGEGSWLTVV.

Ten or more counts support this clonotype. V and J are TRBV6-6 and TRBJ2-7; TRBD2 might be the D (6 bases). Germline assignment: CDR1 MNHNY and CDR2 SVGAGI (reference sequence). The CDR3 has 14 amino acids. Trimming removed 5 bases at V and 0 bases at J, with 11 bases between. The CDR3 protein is CASSRPRDSYEQYF. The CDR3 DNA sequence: TGTGCCAGCAGTCGCCCGCGGGACTCCTACGAGCAGTACTTC.

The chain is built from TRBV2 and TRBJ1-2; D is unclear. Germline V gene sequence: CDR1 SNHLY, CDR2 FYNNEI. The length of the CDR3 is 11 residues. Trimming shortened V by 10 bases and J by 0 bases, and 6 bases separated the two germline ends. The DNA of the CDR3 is TGTGCCACTACAGCTAACTATGGCTACACCTTC. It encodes CATTANYGYTF.

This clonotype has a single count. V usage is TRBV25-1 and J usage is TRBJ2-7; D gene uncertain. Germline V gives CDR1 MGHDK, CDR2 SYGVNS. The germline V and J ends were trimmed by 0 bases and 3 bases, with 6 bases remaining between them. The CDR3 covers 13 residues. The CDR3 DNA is TGTGCCAGCAGTGAATATTACGGCTACGAGCAGTACTTC. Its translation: CASSEYYGYEQYF.

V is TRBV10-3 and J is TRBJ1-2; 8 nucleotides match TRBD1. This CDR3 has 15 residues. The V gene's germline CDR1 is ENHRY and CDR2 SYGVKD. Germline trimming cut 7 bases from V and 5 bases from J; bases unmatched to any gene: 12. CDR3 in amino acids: CAIKDARGRQYGYTF. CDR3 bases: TGTGCCATCAAAGATGCCAGGGGGCGCCAATATGGCTACACCTTC.

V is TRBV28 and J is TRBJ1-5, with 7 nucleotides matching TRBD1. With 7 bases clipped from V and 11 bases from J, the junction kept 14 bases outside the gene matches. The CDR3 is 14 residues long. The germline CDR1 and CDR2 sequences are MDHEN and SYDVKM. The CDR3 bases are TGTGCCAGCATCCACGACAGGGCGGTCGTGGCCCAGCATTTT. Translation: CASIHDRAVVAQHF.